The TCR beta chain described here comes from a study of blood T cell repertoires in COVID-19. Across the whole study: PBMCs, B-cell-depleted T cells, or T cells provided the cDNA or gDNA that made up the material.

V was pared by 5 bases and J by 6 bases, with 9 bases of the junction left unmatched. The CDR3 runs to 15 residues. Germline V gene lookup returns CDR1 MNHEY and CDR2 SVGAGI. Repertoires were generated with immunoSEQ multiplex PCR, while TCRdb's copy carries only in-frame clones and drops some. Found here are over 120,000 clones, over 75% of them singletons; the top ten hold roughly 45%. The chain couples TRBV6-5 to TRBJ1-1, with 10 bases aligning to TRBD1. The sample was peripheral blood. This TCR came from a human donor in a cohort sampled during active COVID-19. The CDR3: CASSPGTGDRAEAFF. The CDR3 nucleotides are TGTGCCAGCAGTCCCGGGACAGGGGATAGAGCTGAAGCTTTCTTT.